The 29 T cell receptor beta chains below all came from one sample that was sequenced in a study of shared clonotypes between healthy human individuals. TCRdb's copy holds only in-frame clones and misses some; the assay was immunoSEQ multiplex PCR. The sample holds approximately 2,000,000 clones; around 93% are singletons and the top ten take approximately 1.7%. Naive CD8 isolation took CD45RO-negative cells positively selected for CCR7 and excluded terminally differentiated effector memory CD45RA+ cells. The sample comprised naive CD8+ T cells from PBMCs. Receptors were obtained from a man aged 18 to 29 in good health. Some clones in this sample may be carry-over from other donors' samples.

The chain recombines TRBV6-1 with TRBJ1-5; D is uncertain. Trimming removed 4 bases at V and 3 bases at J, with 10 bases between. The CDR3 spans 14 residues. Per the germline V gene, CDR1 is MNHNS and CDR2 is SASEGT. The CDR3 DNA follows: TGTGCCAGCAGTGCGACCCTAGTCAATCAGCCCCAGCATTTT. It specifies CASSATLVNQPQHF.

The chain carries TRBV6-5 and TRBJ2-7; TRBD1 aligns across 7 bases. This CDR3 spans 15 amino acids. V shed 6 bases and J 3 bases; nucleotides not matched to a gene: 11. Germline-derived CDR1 and CDR2 are MNHEY and SVGAGI. CDR3 loop: CASRIQGRSVYEQYF. The CDR3, as DNA: TGTGCCAGCAGAATACAGGGGAGAAGTGTCTACGAGCAGTACTTC.

V and J are TRBV4-3 and TRBJ1-1; D possibly corresponds to TRBD1 (6 bases). Germline-derived CDR1 and CDR2 are LGHNA and YSLEER. V lost 0 bases, J lost 0 bases, and 14 bases lay in between. This CDR3 is built from 17 residues. For the CDR3, the DNA is TGCGCCAGCAGCCAAGATGAGGCCCGGACAGTGAACACTGAAGCTTTCTTT. Translated: CASSQDEARTVNTEAFF.

Comments on this clone: Within the sample, other DNA sequences also encode this same CDR3. The chain combines TRBV5-6 with TRBJ2-1; 8 bases align to TRBD1. V dropped 5 bases and J dropped 8; count of bases not matched to a gene: 6. Looked up from germline, CDR1 is SGHDT and CDR2 is YYEEEE. The CDR3 is made up of 13 amino acids. The CDR3 coding sequence is TGTGCCAGCAGTTCCGACAGGGGATATGAGCAGTTCTTC. It specifies CASSSDRGYEQFF.

In the case of this clone: Within the sample, other DNA sequences also encode this same CDR3. The V and J genes are TRBV5-4 and TRBJ1-5; D is uncertain. This CDR3 spans 14 amino acids. The germline CDR1 and CDR2 sequences are SGHNT and YYREEE (reference sequence). V lost 0 bases, J lost 0 bases, and 4 bases lay in between. Here the CDR3 DNA reads TGTGCCAGCAGCTTGGGTGGTAGCAATCAGCCCCAGCATTTT. Residues: CASSLGGSNQPQHF.

A word on this clone: This CDR3 is also generated by other DNA sequences in the sample. The V gene is TRBV6-5, the J gene TRBJ1-1; possible D gene TRBD1, 5 bases. This CDR3 spans 14 amino acids. V was pared by 2 bases and J by 4 bases, with 11 bases between. The V gene's germline CDR1 is MNHEY and CDR2 SVGAGI. CDR3 sequence: CASSYREGTTEAFF. The CDR3 nucleotides read TGTGCCAGCAGTTACAGGGAAGGGACCACTGAAGCTTTCTTT.

The chain employs TRBV28 and TRBJ2-1, with 7 bases identical to TRBD1. Germline V gene lookup returns CDR1 MDHEN and CDR2 SYDVKM. The junction had 12 bases not matched to a gene; V was cut back by 6 bases and J by 1 base. CDR3 size: 17 residues. CDR3 DNA sequence: TGTGCCAGCAGGTCGCCGACAGGGCTTGATTCCTACAATGAGCAGTTCTTC. Residues: CASRSPTGLDSYNEQFF. The entire variable domain, with the rest obtained from reference TRBV28 and TRBJ2-1, is as follows: DVKVTQSSRYLVKRTGEKVFLECVQDMDHENMFWYRQDPGLGLRLIYFSYDVKMKEKGDIPEGYSVSREKKERFSLILESASTNQTSMYLCASRSPTGLDSYNEQFFGPGTRLTVL.

This chain links TRBV4-1 with TRBJ1-2; no definite D call. The germline V gene encodes CDR1 MGHRA and CDR2 YSYEKL. CDR3 length: 17 amino acids. V lost 0 bases, J lost 0 bases, and 14 bases lay in between. CDR3 DNA: TGCGCCAGCAGCCAAGATAGAGGTACGACCGCTAACTATGGCTACACCTTC. It encodes CASSQDRGTTANYGYTF.

The chain combines TRBV11-2 with TRBJ2-7, with 9 bases lining up with TRBD1. This CDR3 region has 16 residues. V shed 4 bases and J 3 bases; nucleotides not matched to a gene: 10. Germline-derived CDR1 and CDR2 are SGHAT and FQNNGV. The CDR3 coding sequence is TGTGCCAGCAGCTCTCAAAACACAGGGGGCGTCTACGAGCAGTACTTC. This gives the protein CASSSQNTGGVYEQYF.

The chain couples TRBV15 to TRBJ2-7, with TRBD2 as a possible D gene (5 bases). V was clipped by 4 bases and J by 4 bases, with 11 bases between them. Germline CDR1 reads LNHNV; CDR2 reads YYDKDF (reference sequence). The CDR3 is 13 amino acids. CDR3 nucleotides: TGTGCCACCAGCACCAGGACTTCGTACGAGCAGTACTTC. It specifies CATSTRTSYEQYF. Supplemented by reference TRBV15 and TRBJ2-7, the full variable domain reads DAMVIQNPRYQVTQFGKPVTLSCSQTLNHNVMYWYQQKSSQAPKLLFHYYDKDFNNEADTPDNFQSRRPNTSFCFLDIRSPGLGDTAMYLCATSTRTSYEQYFGPGTRLTVT.

The rearrangement uses TRBV7-9 and TRBJ2-1; 7 positions match TRBD2. The CDR3 runs 16 residues. The junction had 7 bases not matched to a gene; V was cut back by 5 bases and J by 0 bases. The germline CDR1 and CDR2 sequences are SEHNR and FQNEAQ (reference sequence). The CDR3 DNA reads TGTGCCAGCAGCCCCGGGACTACTAGCTCCTACAATGAGCAGTTCTTC. This translates into CASSPGTTSSYNEQFF.

The chain joins TRBV4-1 to TRBJ2-7; the D gene is possibly TRBD1 (6 bases). Trimming left V 6 bases short and J 1 base short, with 10 bases between. CDR1 is MGHRA and CDR2 is YSYEKL in the germline V gene. CDR3 length: 13 residues. The CDR3: CASSPDSSYEQYF. The CDR3 coding sequence is TGCGCCAGCAGTCCGGACAGTTCCTACGAGCAGTACTTC.

This chain links TRBV13 with TRBJ2-1; TRBD1 aligns across 7 bases. V gave up 4 bases and J gave up 9 bases; unmatched junction bases: 15. The germline V gene has CDR1 PRHDT and CDR2 FYEKMQ (reference sequence). This CDR3 spans 16 amino acids. As DNA, the CDR3 is TGTGCCAGCAGCTCGACAGGGCCCTCCGGGATGAGTGAGCAGTTCTTC. Protein sequence: CASSSTGPSGMSEQFF.

The rearrangement uses TRBV19 and TRBJ2-5; either TRBD1 or TRBD2 may supply D (5 bases each). The CDR3 consists of 17 residues. From germline, CDR1 is LNHDA and CDR2 SQIVND (reference sequence). Deletions cut 6 bases from V and 3 bases from J, with 23 bases between. CDR3: CASRGRDVKILKETQYF. The CDR3 region has the DNA TGTGCCAGTAGGGGTCGGGACGTAAAAATCCTAAAAGAGACCCAGTACTTC. The full variable domain, completed using reference TRBV19 and TRBJ2-5, is DGGITQSPKYLFRKEGQNVTLSCEQNLNHDAMYWYRQDPGQGLRLIYYSQIVNDFQKGDIAEGYSVSREKKESFPLTVTSAQKNPTAFYLCASRGRDVKILKETQYFGPGTRLLVL.

The chain joins TRBV6-5 to TRBJ2-7, with D maybe TRBD2 (5 bases). Germline V gene data show CDR1 as MNHEY and CDR2 as SVGAGI. This CDR3 comprises 16 residues. Trimming left V 0 bases short and J 3 bases short, with 15 bases between. The CDR3 protein is CASSYSSGLTDYEQYF. The CDR3 DNA follows: TGTGCCAGCAGTTACTCGTCAGGACTCACCGACTACGAGCAGTACTTC.

Comments on this clone: Additional DNA sequences in this sample encode the identical CDR3. The chain is built from TRBV9 and TRBJ1-1; D is unclear. V lost 4 bases and J 1 base, leaving 8 bases between the germline ends. The CDR3 runs to 13 residues. Germline V gene data show CDR1 as SGDLS and CDR2 as YYNGEE. The CDR3 DNA sequence: TGTGCCAGCAGCCCCTCAGGGAACACTGAAGCTTTCTTT. This codes for CASSPSGNTEAFF.

This clone was counted a single time. The chain has TRBV9 and TRBJ1-1; TRBD1 is a possible D gene (6 bases). Trimming removed 4 bases from V and 0 bases from J, with 13 bases in between. Germline assignment: CDR1 SGDLS and CDR2 YYNGEE. CDR3 length: 15 residues. The CDR3 sequence: CASSPRQVMNTEAFF. DNA for the CDR3: TGTGCCAGCAGCCCTCGACAGGTCATGAACACTGAAGCTTTCTTT.

The chain carries TRBV7-9 and TRBJ1-3; D uncertain. The V end lost 5 bases, the J end lost 0 bases, and 8 bases lay between the germline ends. CDR1 and CDR2 (germline): SEHNR, FQNEAQ (reference sequence). The CDR3 covers 14 residues. The CDR3 spells CASSPVNSGNTIYF. DNA of the CDR3: TGTGCCAGCAGCCCAGTCAACTCTGGAAACACCATATATTTT.

In this sample, this clone turned up once. The DNA for the CDR3 is TGTGCCAGCAGCTTATTCTACAATCAGCCCCAGCATTTT. Encoded protein: CASSLFYNQPQHF. The V and J genes are TRBV7-2 and TRBJ1-5; no reliable D call. V was shortened by 2 bases and J by 3 bases, with 5 bases between the two germline ends. The germline V gene has CDR1 SGHTA and CDR2 FQGNSA. The CDR3 contains 13 residues.

The chain uses TRBV5-4 and TRBJ1-2; D gene unclear. The V end lost 1 base, the J end lost 6 bases, and 10 bases lay between the germline ends. This CDR3 is 13 amino acids long. Germline V lookup: CDR1 SGHNT, CDR2 YYREEE (reference sequence). CDR3 residues: CASSLLGPDGYTF. In DNA, the CDR3 is TGTGCCAGCAGCTTGCTGGGCCCGGATGGCTACACCTTC.

The chain links TRBV11-2 to TRBJ2-1; weak D call: TRBD1 (6 bases). The CDR3 extends over 16 amino acids. V lost 1 base to trimming and J lost 4 bases, with 14 bases between them. The germline gives CDR1 SGHAT, CDR2 FQNNGV. CDR3 sequence reads: CASSLGGTTGYNEQFF. In nucleotides, the CDR3 is TGTGCCAGCAGCTTAGGGGGGACAACAGGGTACAATGAGCAGTTCTTC.

A word on this clone: A read error may produce the germline difference seen at one junction end. This chain uses TRBV27 with TRBJ2-3, with D unclear. Germline CDR1 MNHEY, CDR2 SMNVEV (reference sequence). This CDR3 is built from 13 residues. CDR3 coding DNA: TGTGCCAGCAGTTTTGGTGGGTCTGCGGTACCCACCTTT. This encodes CASSFGGSAVPTF.

The chain couples TRBV28 to TRBJ2-5, with 7 bases fitting TRBD1. This CDR3 contains 16 residues. The V and J ends lost 2 bases and 6 bases, in that order; junction bases with no gene match: 12. Germline V CDR1 and CDR2: MDHEN, SYDVKM. CDR3 DNA sequence: TGTGCCAGCAGTTTAAAAAGAACAGGGGTATGGAAGACCCAGTACTTC. It yields the protein CASSLKRTGVWKTQYF. The full variable domain, completed using reference TRBV28 and TRBJ2-5, is DVKVTQSSRYLVKRTGEKVFLECVQDMDHENMFWYRQDPGLGLRLIYFSYDVKMKEKGDIPEGYSVSREKKERFSLILESASTNQTSMYLCASSLKRTGVWKTQYFGPGTRLLVL.

Regarding this clone: The same CDR3 is also encoded by other DNA sequences in this sample. CDR3 nucleotides: TGCGCCAGCAGCCAAGATCGGGAGGACGAGCAGTACTTC. Its protein is CASSQDREDEQYF. The chain joins TRBV4-1 to TRBJ2-7; 7 bases are a match to TRBD2. V lost 0 bases, J lost 5 bases, and 1 base stayed unmatched. This CDR3 spans 13 amino acids. Germline V CDR1 and CDR2: MGHRA, YSYEKL.

This chain joins TRBV5-1 and TRBJ2-1, with 8 bases fitting TRBD1. Trimming took 1 base from V and 3 from J; bases not matched to a gene: 9. Germline CDR1 is SGHRS and CDR2 is YFSETQ. The CDR3 spans 17 residues. CDR3 coding DNA: TGCGCCAGCAGCTTGACAAACCGGGACAGGAGCTACAATGAGCAGTTCTTC. Translation: CASSLTNRDRSYNEQFF. Supplemented by reference TRBV5-1 and TRBJ2-1, the full variable domain reads KAGVTQTPRYLIKTRGQQVTLSCSPISGHRSVSWYQQTPGQGLQFLFEYFSETQRNKGNFPGRFSGRQFSNSRSEMNVSTLELGDSALYLCASSLTNRDRSYNEQFFGPGTRLTVL.

V is TRBV27 and J is TRBJ2-5, with TRBD2 identical over 12 bases. The CDR3 is made up of 17 amino acids. CDR1 is MNHEY, CDR2 SMNVEV, per germline (reference sequence). The J segment lost 1 base and the V segment lost 5 bases, leaving 8 bases of the junction unmatched. For the CDR3, the DNA is TGTGCCAGCAGTATTATAGGGACTAGCGGGCCCCAAGAGACCCAGTACTTC. Its translation is CASSIIGTSGPQETQYF.

The J gene is TRBJ2-1, the V gene TRBV7-2; D is uncertain. The CDR3 has 11 residues. Per germline, CDR1 SGHTA and CDR2 FQGNSA. Trimming pared 7 bases from V and 9 bases from J, leaving 10 bases between. The CDR3 DNA sequence: TGTGCCAGCACCCACCGGTTTGAGCAGTTCTTC. This encodes CASTHRFEQFF.

The J gene is TRBJ2-3, the V gene TRBV7-9, with 9 bases identical to TRBD2. The CDR3 sequence is 15 residues long. Per the germline V gene, CDR1 is SEHNR and CDR2 is FQNEAQ (reference sequence). The trim removed 7 bases at V and 3 bases at J, leaving 8 bases unmatched. CDR3 region: CASTSTAGGTDTQYF. The DNA for the CDR3 is TGTGCCAGCACCTCCACCGCGGGAGGGACAGATACGCAGTATTTT.

This chain links TRBV27 with TRBJ2-3; TRBD1 or TRBD2 may be the D gene (5 bases each). The CDR3 length is 15 residues. V was clipped by 1 base and J by 4 bases, with 12 bases between them. CDR1 is MNHEY and CDR2 is SMNVEV in the germline V gene (reference sequence). The CDR3 nucleotides read TGTGCCAGCAGTTTATGGGCAGGGACCGCAGATACGCAGTATTTT. It codes for CASSLWAGTADTQYF.